What follows are 12 T cell receptor beta chains derived from one specimen sequenced in a study of T cell changes during pregnancy in multiple sclerosis. TCRdb's table, derived via immunoSEQ multiplex PCR, lists solely in-frame clones and lacks some. Among some 54,000 clones listed, roughly 93% were seen once. Source: peripheral blood, taken after pregnancy. The receptor source for this set is a female donor with multiple sclerosis, enrolled in a pregnancy study.

This sequence joins TRBV7-3 and TRBJ2-3; 10 positions agree with TRBD1. Trimming removed 5 bases from V and 5 bases from J; junction bases left unmatched: 1. The length of the CDR3 is 13 residues. CDR1 and CDR2 from the germline V gene are SGHTA and FQGTGA. Written as DNA, the CDR3 is TGTGCCAGCAGCAGGGACAGGGGAGATACGCAGTATTTT. Residues: CASSRDRGDTQYF.

V gene TRBV6-1 combines with J gene TRBJ1-2; 7 nucleotides line up with TRBD1. With V trimmed by 6 bases and J by 3 bases, 10 bases remained unmatched. Germline V gene sequence: CDR1 MNHNS, CDR2 SASEGT. The CDR3 has 15 residues. The CDR3 DNA reads as TGTGCCAGCAGGGGGAAGAGGGGGCAGGACTATGGCTACACCTTC. Translated: CASRGKRGQDYGYTF.

The chain combines TRBV5-4 with TRBJ1-1; D might be TRBD1 (6 bases). The CDR3 extends over 13 amino acids. CDR1 and CDR2 from the germline V gene are SGHNT and YYREEE (reference sequence). Trimming pared 5 bases from V and 4 bases from J, leaving 12 bases between. CDR3 protein: CASRRRGGTEAFF. The CDR3 DNA reads TGTGCCAGCAGAAGAAGGGGGGGCACTGAAGCTTTCTTT. Combining the CDR3 with reference TRBV5-4 and TRBJ1-1 gives the whole variable domain ETGVTQSPTHLIKTRGQQVTLRCSSQSGHNTVSWYQQALGQGPQFIFQYYREEENGRGNFPPRFSGLQFPNYSSELNVNALELDDSALYLCASRRRGGTEAFFGQGTRLTVV.

The CDR3, as DNA: TGCAGCGTTGTGTTAGCGGGGCTAGCCAAAAACATTCAGTACTTC. Protein product: CSVVLAGLAKNIQYF. V usage is TRBV29-1 and J usage is TRBJ2-4, with 8 positions matching TRBD2. Per the germline V gene, CDR1 is SQVTM and CDR2 is ANQGSEA. V shed 4 bases, J shed 0 bases, and the junction held 5 bases outside the gene matches. This CDR3 comprises 15 residues.

V and J are TRBV7-2 and TRBJ1-1; D remains unclear. This CDR3 contains 13 residues. V was shortened by 3 bases and J by 4 bases, with 9 bases between the two germline ends. In germline, CDR1 is SGHTA, CDR2 FQGNSA. CDR3 protein: CASSFERITEAFF. CDR3 nucleotide sequence: TGTGCCAGCAGCTTTGAGCGGATCACTGAAGCTTTCTTT.

The V and J genes are TRBV4-3 and TRBJ2-1, with TRBD2 as a possible D gene (6 bases). CDR1 LGHNA and CDR2 YSLEER come from the germline V gene. Trimming shortened V by 0 bases and J by 9 bases, and 9 bases separated the two germline ends. CDR3 length: 13 amino acids. The CDR3 DNA sequence: TGCGCCAGCAGCCAAGATGGAGGGACTGAGCAGTTCTTC. Its protein product is CASSQDGGTEQFF.

V is TRBV28 and J is TRBJ2-1; TRBD2 aligns across 11 bases. CDR3 size: 20 residues. Looked up from germline, CDR1 is MDHEN and CDR2 is SYDVKM. J was trimmed by 0 bases and V by 7 bases; bases with no gene match: 17. The CDR3 DNA sequence: TGTGCCAGCAAACCCCCGGGGGTAGCGGGAGGGATGAGCTCCTACAATGAGCAGTTCTTC. It translates to CASKPPGVAGGMSSYNEQFF.

The chain is built from TRBV7-9 and TRBJ2-1; no clear D gene. Trimming removed 0 bases at V and 4 bases at J, with 7 bases between. CDR3 length equals 14 residues. Germline assignment: CDR1 SEHNR and CDR2 FQNEAQ (reference sequence). The CDR3 DNA reads as TGTGCCAGCAGCTTAGCGTCGGGTTACAATGAGCAGTTCTTC. Encoded protein: CASSLASGYNEQFF.

The genes are TRBV7-3 and TRBJ2-1, with D possibly TRBD2 on 5 matching bases. Germline V gene data show CDR1 as SGHTA and CDR2 as FQGTGA. The CDR3 has 15 amino acids. V lost 5 bases and J lost 6, with 17 bases in between. The CDR3 protein is CASSPGVVTGNEQFF. CDR3 nucleotides: TGTGCCAGCAGCCCCGGGGTCGTCACTGGCAATGAGCAGTTCTTC.

The gene calls are TRBV27 and TRBJ2-5, with TRBD1 identical over 12 bases. The CDR3 spans 15 residues. The V segment lost 2 bases and the J segment 5 bases; nucleotides outside the gene matches: 3. Germline lookup yields CDR1 MNHEY and CDR2 SMNVEV (reference sequence). The CDR3 sequence: CASSLRDRGQETQYF. In nucleotides, the CDR3 is TGTGCCAGCAGTTTAAGGGACAGGGGGCAGGAGACCCAGTACTTC.

This chain joins TRBV23-1 and TRBJ1-2; a weak D match, TRBD1 (5 bases). TRBV23-1 is an ORF, and what it does is uncertain. Deletions cut 7 bases from V and 2 bases from J, with 20 bases between. This CDR3 has 16 residues. DNA of the CDR3: TGCGCCAGCACCCCTACTGGGGGGTTCCCCAACTATGGCTACACCTTC. As protein: CASTPTGGFPNYGYTF.

The J gene is TRBJ2-5, the V gene TRBV12-5, with 10 bases matching TRBD2. This CDR3 has 15 amino acids. Germline CDR1 reads LGHNT; CDR2 reads FRNRAP. The V and J ends lost 0 bases and 9 bases, in that order; junction bases with no gene match: 7. As DNA, the CDR3 is TGTGCTAGTGGTTTGGTAGCTAGCGGGAGAGGGCCCCAGTACTTC. It yields the protein CASGLVASGRGPQYF.